The table lists the clone carrying this T cell receptor beta chain with many counts. Its matching antigen is unknown. Trimming took 0 bases from V and 1 from J, leaving 9 bases between them. The CDR3 runs to 15 residues. Per germline, CDR1 LNHNV and CDR2 YYDKDF (reference sequence). A single run covered 15-18 subjects with over 170 million TCR-beta sequences. TCRdb called the 5' RACE reads again in MiXCR, with one record for every CDR3 protein. This table holds about 87,000 distinct CDR3 sequences, around 3.6% found once. The data derive from a study of neurological immune-mediated disorders. Findings and caveats of the study: Subjects shared no identical expanded-clone CDR3 amino acid sequences, suggesting private TCR-beta repertoires in all groups.

Specimen: PBMCs. This sequence joins TRBV15 and TRBJ2-5; no definite D call. The TCR was taken from a woman aged 45-60 years with multiple sclerosis. CDR3 in amino acids: CATSRDLSVQETQYF. The CDR3 nucleotides are TGTGCCACCAGCAGAGATCTGAGCGTCCAAGAGACCCAGTACTTC.